The T cell receptor beta chain described here comes from a study of blood T cell repertoires in COVID-19. Participant-reported clinical history was the basis for cohort assignment. Cohort 3 donors counted as recovered after two negative PCRs, clearance, or resolved symptoms. Trimming took 3 bases from V and 4 from J, leaving 9 bases between them. Germline lookup yields CDR1 SNHLY and CDR2 FYNNEI. The CDR3 has 13 residues. As originally analysed: Reference gene primer amplification yielded estimated nucleated cell counts. Measured with immunoSEQ multiplex PCR; TCRdb has only the in-frame clones, and not every one. V and J calls and clone size follow that table, whereas D and trimming were derived from the DNA. The sample shows about 410,000 clones, about 90% of them seen only once.

The clonotype originates from a woman in her thirties who had recovered from COVID-19. Sequenced material: PBMCs or T cells enriched from blood (not recorded which). The V and J genes are TRBV2 and TRBJ2-5; D not certain. The CDR3 is CASSDLVRETQYF. Written as DNA, the CDR3 is TGTGCCAGCAGTGATCTTGTGCGAGAGACCCAGTACTTC.